One and the same sample provided the 9 T cell receptor beta chains below, sequenced in a study of blood T cell repertoires in COVID-19. The method was immunoSEQ multiplex PCR; TCRdb's version includes in-frame clones alone and lacks a portion of them. The profile shows about 160,000 clones, 80% of them singletons. Sequenced material: PBMCs or T cells enriched from blood (not recorded which). The origin of the receptors is a man aged 35 to 55 who had recovered from COVID-19.

Ten or more counts support this clone. The chain is built from TRBV6-1 and TRBJ1-1; no reliable D call. In germline, CDR1 is MNHNS, CDR2 SASEGT. This CDR3 comprises 13 residues. With 1 base removed from V and 11 bases from J, the gap between germline ends came to 14 bases. CDR3 sequence (DNA): TGTGCCAGCAGTGAAGGGGCCGGGGTTGGGGCTTTCTTT. As protein: CASSEGAGVGAFF.

The chain employs TRBV7-9 and TRBJ1-1, with D perhaps TRBD1 (5 bases). CDR1 is SEHNR, CDR2 FQNEAQ, per germline (reference sequence). This CDR3 is 15 amino acids long. V lost 6 bases and J lost 3, with 17 bases in between. The CDR3 sequence is CASSPGRGVDTEAFF. The CDR3 DNA follows: TGTGCCAGCAGTCCCGGGCGGGGCGTCGACACTGAAGCTTTCTTT. Combining the CDR3 with reference TRBV7-9 and TRBJ1-1 gives the whole variable domain DTGVSQNPRHKITKRGQNVTFRCDPISEHNRLYWYRQTLGQGPEFLTYFQNEAQLEKSRLLSDRFSAERPKGSFSTLEIQRTEQGDSAMYLCASSPGRGVDTEAFFGQGTRLTVV.

The V gene is TRBV6-5, the J gene TRBJ2-3; D is undetermined. The V and J ends lost 10 bases and 2 bases respectively, with 13 bases between them. This CDR3 spans 13 amino acids. CDR1 is MNHEY, CDR2 SVGAGI, per germline. The CDR3 region is CATAASNTDTQYF. In DNA form, the CDR3 reads TGTGCCACCGCCGCCTCTAACACAGATACGCAGTATTTT.

This clone showed up just once. The chain uses TRBV25-1 and TRBJ2-3; weak D call: TRBD2 (7 bases). The CDR3 sequence is 16 residues long. CDR1 and CDR2 (germline): MGHDK, SYGVNS. The V gene lost 1 base and the J gene lost 3 bases, with 14 bases spanning the gap. In DNA, the CDR3 is TGTGCCAGCAGTGAATTAGGGGGGGGAGCAACAGATACGCAGTATTTT. This encodes CASSELGGGATDTQYF.

The chain recombines TRBV10-3 with TRBJ2-1; 12 bases line up with TRBD2. Unmatched junction bases numbered 11, after V lost 4 bases and J lost 7 bases. The germline gives CDR1 ENHRY, CDR2 SYGVKD. The CDR3 is 17 amino acids. CDR3 in DNA: TGTGCCATCAGTGTCCCCTCTAGCGGGGGGGGCCATAATGAGCAGTTCTTC. Protein sequence: CAISVPSSGGGHNEQFF.

This clone appeared once. The gene calls are TRBV7-9 and TRBJ2-7; TRBD1 matches at 11 bases. Per the germline V gene, CDR1 is SEHNR and CDR2 is FQNEAQ (reference sequence). This CDR3 comprises 15 residues. V shed 3 bases, J shed 1 base, and the junction held 2 bases outside the gene matches. CDR3: CASSFGTGGSYEQYF. Here the CDR3 DNA reads TGTGCCAGCAGCTTTGGGACAGGGGGATCCTACGAGCAGTACTTC.

The rearrangement links TRBV30 to TRBJ1-1; tentative D call: TRBD1 (6 bases). Trimming shortened V by 0 bases and J by 1 base, and 9 bases separated the two germline ends. From germline, CDR1 is GTSNPN and CDR2 SVGIG (reference sequence). The CDR3 length is 14 residues. CDR3 sequence: CAWSVEQGNTEAFF. In nucleotides, the CDR3 is TGTGCCTGGAGTGTTGAACAGGGGAACACTGAAGCTTTCTTT.

The CDR3 spells CASSFGRLVCGAQGTYEQYF. In DNA form, the CDR3 reads TGTGCCAGCAGCTTTGGCAGATTGGTTTGTGGGGCCCAGGGAACCTACGAGCAGTACTTC. The rearrangement joins TRBV13 to TRBJ2-7; a weak D match, TRBD1 (5 bases). Germline CDR1 is PRHDT and CDR2 is FYEKMQ (reference sequence). V was clipped by 3 bases and J by 2 bases, with 29 bases between them. This CDR3 region has 20 residues.

The chain links TRBV14 to TRBJ2-5; D remains ambiguous. V lost 4 bases, J lost 5 bases, and 11 bases lay in between. This CDR3 spans 13 amino acids. Germline V gives CDR1 SGHDN, CDR2 FVKESK. CDR3 nucleotides: TGTGCCAGCAGCCGCAGGATCGCGGAGACCCAGTACTTC. Protein: CASSRRIAETQYF. Complete variable domain (other parts from reference TRBV14 and TRBJ2-5): EAGVTQFPSHSVIEKGQTVTLRCDPISGHDNLYWYRRVMGKEIKFLLHFVKESKQDESGMPNNRFLAERTGGTYSTLKVQPAELEDSGVYFCASSRRIAETQYFGPGTRLLVL.